The clone carrying this TCR beta chain was counted only a few times. The data derive from a study of cytomegalovirus exposure and HLA in healthy donors. PCR amplification relied on 60 Vbeta primers (plus 13 Jbeta primers). Libraries were prepared by immunoSEQ multiplex PCR; TCRdb keeps only in-frame clonotypes and omits some of them. Of some 98,000 clones in the sample, under 70% were seen once. V was trimmed by 5 bases and J by 3 bases, leaving 17 bases between them. This CDR3 is built from 15 residues. Germline V gene data show CDR1 as MNHEY and CDR2 as SVGAGI. The sequence was collected from a man over 45 in good health and CMV-seronegative. The genes are TRBV6-5 and TRBJ2-7; possibly TRBD1 for D (6 bases). Input material: PBMCs. CDR3 coding DNA: TGTGCCAGCAGTCCACGGGACACAGTGGGCTACGAGCAGTACTTC. Translation gives CASSPRDTVGYEQYF.